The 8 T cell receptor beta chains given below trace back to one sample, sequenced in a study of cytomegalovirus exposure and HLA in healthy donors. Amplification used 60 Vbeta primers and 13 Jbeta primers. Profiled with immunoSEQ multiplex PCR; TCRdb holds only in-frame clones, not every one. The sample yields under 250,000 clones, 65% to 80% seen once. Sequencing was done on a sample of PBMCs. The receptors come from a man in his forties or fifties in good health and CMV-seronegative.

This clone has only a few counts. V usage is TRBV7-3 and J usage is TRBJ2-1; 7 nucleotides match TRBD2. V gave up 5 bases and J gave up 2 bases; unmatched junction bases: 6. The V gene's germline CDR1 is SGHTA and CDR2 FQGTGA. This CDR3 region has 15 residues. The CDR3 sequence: CASSAGTTPYNEQFF. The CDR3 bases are TGTGCCAGCAGCGCCGGGACTACACCCTACAATGAGCAGTTCTTC.

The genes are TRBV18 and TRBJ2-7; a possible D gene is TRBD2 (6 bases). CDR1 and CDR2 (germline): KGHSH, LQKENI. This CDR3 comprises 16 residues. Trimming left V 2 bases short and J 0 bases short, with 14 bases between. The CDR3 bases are TGTGCCAGCTCACCAGACTTTCCGGGAGTCTCCTACGAGCAGTACTTC. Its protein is CASSPDFPGVSYEQYF.

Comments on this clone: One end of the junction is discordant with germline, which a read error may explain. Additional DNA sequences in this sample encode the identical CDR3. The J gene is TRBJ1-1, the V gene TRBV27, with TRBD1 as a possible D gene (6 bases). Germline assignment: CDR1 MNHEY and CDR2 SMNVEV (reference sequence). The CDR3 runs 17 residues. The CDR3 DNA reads TGTGCCAGCAGTTCCCCCGCCGCGACAGGTGTGAACACTGAGGCTTTCTTT. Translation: CASSSPAATGVNTEAFF.

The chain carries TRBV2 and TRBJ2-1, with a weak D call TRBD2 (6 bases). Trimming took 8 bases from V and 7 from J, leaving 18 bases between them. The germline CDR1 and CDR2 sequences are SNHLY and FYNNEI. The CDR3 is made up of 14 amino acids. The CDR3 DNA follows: TGTGCCAGCCTTCTGGGGGGAGGTCAGAATGAGCAGTTCTTC. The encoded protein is CASLLGGGQNEQFF.

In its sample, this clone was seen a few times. The DNA of the CDR3 is TGCGCCAGCAGTGAGGGAATCGGGACTGAAGCTTTCTTT. Its translation is CASSEGIGTEAFF. The chain employs TRBV10-1 and TRBJ1-1; D gene ambiguous. Trimming took off 2 bases at V and 5 bases at J, with 9 bases between the two ends. Looked up from germline, CDR1 is WNHNN and CDR2 is SYGVQD (reference sequence). The CDR3 runs to 13 residues.

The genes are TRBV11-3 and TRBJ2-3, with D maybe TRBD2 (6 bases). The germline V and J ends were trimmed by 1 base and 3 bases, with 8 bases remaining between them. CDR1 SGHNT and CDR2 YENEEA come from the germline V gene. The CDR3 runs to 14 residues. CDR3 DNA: TGTGCCAGCAGCTTAGGCGGGATTACAGATACGCAGTATTTT. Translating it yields CASSLGGITDTQYF.

The CDR3 bases are TGCGCCAGCAGCCAAACACCGGGACAGGCCTCTGGAAACACCATATATTTT. Amino acids: CASSQTPGQASGNTIYF. The J gene is TRBJ1-3, the V gene TRBV4-1; 8 bases align to TRBD1. This CDR3 has 17 amino acids. Germline V CDR1 and CDR2: MGHRA, YSYEKL. With V trimmed by 2 bases and J by 0 bases, 6 bases remained unmatched.

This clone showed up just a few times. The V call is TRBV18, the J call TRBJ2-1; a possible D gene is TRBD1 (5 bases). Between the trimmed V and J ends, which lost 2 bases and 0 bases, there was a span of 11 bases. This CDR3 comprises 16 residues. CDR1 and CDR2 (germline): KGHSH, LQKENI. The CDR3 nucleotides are TGTGCCAGCTCACCATCACAGGCGCCCTCCTACAATGAGCAGTTCTTC. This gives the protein CASSPSQAPSYNEQFF.